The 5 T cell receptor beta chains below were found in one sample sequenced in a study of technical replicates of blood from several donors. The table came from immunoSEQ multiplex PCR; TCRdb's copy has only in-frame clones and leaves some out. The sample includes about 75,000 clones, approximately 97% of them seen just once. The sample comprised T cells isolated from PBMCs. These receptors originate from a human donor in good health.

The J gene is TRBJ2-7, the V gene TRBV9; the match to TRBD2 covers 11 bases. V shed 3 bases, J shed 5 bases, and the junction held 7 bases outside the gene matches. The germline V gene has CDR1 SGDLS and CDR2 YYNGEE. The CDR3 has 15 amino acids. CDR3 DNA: TGTGCCAGCAGCGGGGATAGCGGGGGGGCCGACGAGCAGTACTTC. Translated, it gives CASSGDSGGADEQYF.

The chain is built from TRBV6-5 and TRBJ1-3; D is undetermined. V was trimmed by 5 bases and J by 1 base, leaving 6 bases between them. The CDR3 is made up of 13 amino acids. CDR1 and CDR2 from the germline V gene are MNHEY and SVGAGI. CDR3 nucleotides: TGTGCCAGCAGTACAGATTCTGGAAACACCATATATTTT. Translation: CASSTDSGNTIYF.

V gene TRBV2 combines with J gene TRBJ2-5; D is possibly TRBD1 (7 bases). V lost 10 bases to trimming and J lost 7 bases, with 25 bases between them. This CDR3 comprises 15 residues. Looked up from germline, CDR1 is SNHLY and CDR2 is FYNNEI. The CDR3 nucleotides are TGTGCCACGCGAAGGAAAACAGGGGCAGCGGGGACCCAGTACTTC. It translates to CATRRKTGAAGTQYF.

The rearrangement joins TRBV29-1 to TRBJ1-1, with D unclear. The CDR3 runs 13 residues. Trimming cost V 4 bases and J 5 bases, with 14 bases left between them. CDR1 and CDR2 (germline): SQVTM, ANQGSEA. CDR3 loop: CSVAPGGRTEAFF. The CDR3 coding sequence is TGCAGCGTTGCCCCCGGCGGGAGAACTGAAGCTTTCTTT. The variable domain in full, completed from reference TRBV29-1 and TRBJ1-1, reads SAVISQKPSRDICQRGTSLTIQCQVDSQVTMMFWYRQQPGQSLTLIATANQGSEATYESGFVIDKFPISRPNLTFSTLTVSNMSPEDSSIYLCSVAPGGRTEAFFGQGTRLTVV.

The CDR3 bases are TGTGCCAGCAGTTGGGGCTGGGATCAGCCCCAGCATTTT. Translating gives CASSWGWDQPQHF. The chain uses TRBV28 and TRBJ1-5; D may be TRBD1 (5 bases). The CDR3 is 13 residues long. Trimming took 4 bases from V and 5 from J, leaving 9 bases between them. The germline gives CDR1 MDHEN, CDR2 SYDVKM. Together with reference TRBV28 and TRBJ1-5, the CDR3 gives the full variable domain: DVKVTQSSRYLVKRTGEKVFLECVQDMDHENMFWYRQDPGLGLRLIYFSYDVKMKEKGDIPEGYSVSREKKERFSLILESASTNQTSMYLCASSWGWDQPQHFGDGTRLSIL.